This T cell receptor beta chain was found in a study of tumor-infiltrating lymphocytes in oesophageal squamous cell carcinoma. Many counts were recorded for this clonotype. Trimming took 6 bases from V and 4 from J; bases not matched to a gene: 9. The CDR3 totals 15 residues. CDR1 is LNHDA and CDR2 is SQIVND in the germline V gene (reference sequence). MiXCR was run by TCRdb on the PCR reads, yielding one entry per CDR3 protein. This table has about 24,000 distinct CDR3 sequences, 38% appearing once. The TCR comes from a male donor with esophageal squamous cell carcinoma. The chain carries TRBV19 and TRBJ2-1, with 7 positions matching TRBD2. Source material: esophageal tumor tissue. The CDR3 nucleotides are TGTGCCAGTAGGTTAAGCGGGAACGCGTACAATGAGCAGTTCTTC. Its translation: CASRLSGNAYNEQFF. Looking up the rest from reference TRBV19 and TRBJ2-1 gives the full variable domain: DGGITQSPKYLFRKEGQNVTLSCEQNLNHDAMYWYRQDPGQGLRLIYYSQIVNDFQKGDIAEGYSVSREKKESFPLTVTSAQKNPTAFYLCASRLSGNAYNEQFFGPGTRLTVL.